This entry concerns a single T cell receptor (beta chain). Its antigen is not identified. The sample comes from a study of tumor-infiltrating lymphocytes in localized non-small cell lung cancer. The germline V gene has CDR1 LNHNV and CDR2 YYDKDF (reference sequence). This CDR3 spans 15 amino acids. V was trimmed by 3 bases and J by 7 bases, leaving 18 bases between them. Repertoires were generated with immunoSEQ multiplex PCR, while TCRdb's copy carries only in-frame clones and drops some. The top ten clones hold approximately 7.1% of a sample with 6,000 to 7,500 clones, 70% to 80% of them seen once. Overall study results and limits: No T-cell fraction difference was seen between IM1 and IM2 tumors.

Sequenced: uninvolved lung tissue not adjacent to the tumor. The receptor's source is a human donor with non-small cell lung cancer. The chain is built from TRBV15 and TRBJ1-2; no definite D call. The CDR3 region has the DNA TGTGCCACCAGCAGGGAGGCAGCGTGGATGGGTGGCTACACCTTC. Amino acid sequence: CATSREAAWMGGYTF. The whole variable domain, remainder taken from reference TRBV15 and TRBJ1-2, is DAMVIQNPRYQVTQFGKPVTLSCSQTLNHNVMYWYQQKSSQAPKLLFHYYDKDFNNEADTPDNFQSRRPNTSFCFLDIRSPGLGDTAMYLCATSREAAWMGGYTFGSGTRLTVV.